The source of this TCR beta chain is a study of CD8 T cells in Susac syndrome. Overall study results and limits: A relatively small number of individuals underwent TCR sequencing and HLA analysis.

The diagnostic criteria for definite or probable disease, as recently defined, were met by the patients with Susac syndrome. Reverse transcription of roughly 0.45 to 1 ug RNA was performed with random hexamers. TCRdb re-called the immunoSEQ multiplex PCR reads through MiXCR, storing one row per CDR3 protein. The sample holds 84,000 or so distinct CDR3 sequences, approximately 93% seen once. Remarks on this clonotype: Antigen unknown.

V dropped 2 bases and J dropped 7 bases, with 21 bases sitting between them. CDR1 and CDR2 (germline): PRHDT, FYEKMQ (reference sequence). The CDR3 length is 16 residues. Source material: CD8+ T cells from PBMCs. The V call is TRBV13, the J call TRBJ2-7; D possibly matches TRBD1 or TRBD2 (5 bases each). This clonotype originated in a human donor with Susac syndrome. CDR3 region: CASSLSGGSSEGEQYF. The DNA for the CDR3 is TGTGCCAGCAGCTTATCGGGCGGGTCCTCCGAGGGGGAGCAGTACTTC.